Sequencing of this T cell receptor beta chain was carried out in a study of blood T cells in healthy people across ages. General study points: Estimated diversity across one million T cells was deemed an underestimate. The study found TCR beta diversity correlated strongly with naive T cell percentage. Donor CMV status, an unknown factor, possibly confounded changes in expanded clonotypes.

For the second PCR, which ran for 7 to 11 cycles, a sample-barcoded 5' primer and a J-beta primer mix were used. Using its own MiXCR run on the 5' RACE reads, TCRdb lists one record per CDR3 protein. The sample has about a million distinct CDR3 sequences, around 49% seen once. The germline V gene has CDR1 MGHRA and CDR2 YSYEKL. V was trimmed by 3 bases and J by 5 bases, leaving 7 bases between them. There are 13 residues in the CDR3. As regards this clonotype: Its antigen is currently unknown.

V gene TRBV4-1 combines with J gene TRBJ1-4; no definite D call. The source of this sequence is a man aged 25-45 years in good health. The sample was blood. The CDR3 nucleotides are TGCGCCAGCAGCCAGGCAGTAAATGAAAAACTGTTTTTT. Residues: CASSQAVNEKLFF.